The 8 T cell receptor beta chains presented below share a single source sample, sequenced in a study of cytomegalovirus exposure and HLA in healthy donors. PCR involved 60 Vbeta and 13 Jbeta primers. Profiling relied on immunoSEQ multiplex PCR, and the TCRdb table lists in-frame clones only, not all of them. The sample includes 100,000 to 150,000 clones, 70% to 90% of them seen just once. The sample comprised PBMCs. The receptor set was obtained from a boy aged 5-17 years in good health and CMV-seronegative.

The chain uses TRBV5-4 and TRBJ2-4; D possibly corresponds to TRBD2 (6 bases). The length of the CDR3 is 12 residues. Germline CDR1 and CDR2: SGHNT and YYREEE (reference sequence). V was pared by 2 bases and J by 14 bases, with 14 bases between. The CDR3 DNA sequence: TGTGCCAGCAGCTTTCTGGAGGGCGGAAAGTACTTC. Its translation: CASSFLEGGKYF.

This clone was recorded only once. CDR3 protein: CASRAQGKANYGYTF. CDR3 DNA: TGTGCCAGTAGGGCACAGGGGAAGGCGAACTATGGCTACACCTTC. The V gene is TRBV19, the J gene TRBJ1-2, with 7 bases that match TRBD1. Trimming cost V 6 bases and J 2 bases; bases outside gene matches: 9. CDR1 and CDR2 from the germline V gene are LNHDA and SQIVND (reference sequence). The CDR3 sequence is 15 residues long. The variable domain in full, completed from reference TRBV19 and TRBJ1-2, reads DGGITQSPKYLFRKEGQNVTLSCEQNLNHDAMYWYRQDPGQGLRLIYYSQIVNDFQKGDIAEGYSVSREKKESFPLTVTSAQKNPTAFYLCASRAQGKANYGYTFGSGTRLTVV.

This clone has a single count. This chain connects TRBV25-1 to TRBJ2-3, with a weak D call TRBD1 (7 bases). This CDR3 has 16 amino acids. CDR1 is MGHDK and CDR2 is SYGVNS in the germline V gene. Trimming pared 1 base from V and 3 bases from J, leaving 14 bases between. The CDR3 sequence: CASSELAGGRTDTQYF. CDR3 nucleotides: TGTGCCAGCAGTGAATTAGCAGGGGGGCGGACAGATACGCAGTATTTT.

The CDR3 nucleotides read TGTGCCAGTAGTCCCTACCTCAACACTGAAGCTTTCTTT. Translating it yields CASSPYLNTEAFF. The rearrangement uses TRBV19 and TRBJ1-1; D is undetermined. CDR1 and CDR2 from the germline V gene are LNHDA and SQIVND (reference sequence). The CDR3 spans 13 residues. The V end lost 5 bases, the J end lost 2 bases, and 9 bases lay between the germline ends.

This clone has only a few counts. This chain uses TRBV4-1 with TRBJ1-1; the D gene is possibly TRBD1 (6 bases). Per germline, CDR1 MGHRA and CDR2 YSYEKL. The V end was cut by 3 bases, the J end by 7 bases, with 15 bases between. CDR3 length: 14 residues. CDR3 sequence (DNA): TGCGCCAGCAGCCAGCCCACAGGGAAGGGTGAAGCTTTCTTT. Translated, it gives CASSQPTGKGEAFF.

The chain couples TRBV5-1 to TRBJ2-3; possible D gene TRBD2, 6 bases. Germline assignment: CDR1 SGHRS and CDR2 YFSETQ. The CDR3 runs 15 residues. With 0 bases removed from V and 3 bases from J, the gap between germline ends came to 11 bases. CDR3 residues: CASSLGGVFTDTQYF. CDR3 coding DNA: TGCGCCAGCAGCTTGGGCGGGGTGTTTACAGATACGCAGTATTTT.

This clone is a singleton in its sample. The CDR3 DNA follows: TGTGCCAGCAGTTTAAGGGCGGGACGAGCCTACGAGCAGTACTTC. Protein: CASSLRAGRAYEQYF. V gene TRBV27 combines with J gene TRBJ2-7; TRBD2 might be the D (6 bases). V was cut by 2 bases and J by 2 bases, with 13 bases left in between. Germline V gene sequence: CDR1 MNHEY, CDR2 SMNVEV (reference sequence). The CDR3 spans 15 residues.

The CDR3 nucleotides read TGTGCCAGCAGGGGACTCACCAATGAGCAGTTCTTC. Translating it yields CASRGLTNEQFF. J is TRBJ2-1 and V is TRBV27, with D maybe TRBD2 (6 bases). The CDR3 extends over 12 amino acids. Germline loops: CDR1 MNHEY, CDR2 SMNVEV (reference sequence). V was clipped by 6 bases and J by 6 bases, with 9 bases between them.